The rows below give T cell receptor beta chains drawn from one sample of a study of T-cell memory formation after mild COVID-19. TCRdb re-called the 5' RACE reads through MiXCR, storing one row per CDR3 protein. The sample holds 250,000 to 400,000 distinct CDR3 sequences, around an eighth seen once. Sequenced: PBMCs or a T cell subset sorted from them (not recorded which). The receptors come from a man between 18 and 29 years old who had mild COVID-19 (a few samples of this study predate the infection). Cell type and time point are not known. Both conserved end residues are part of each CDR3. D genes are given only for firm matches. Only part of the rows carry a size: once, few, many, or a class if the clone is expanded.

D gene	clone size	V gene	J gene	CDR3 protein	CDR3 DNA
-	few	TRBV4-3	TRBJ2-5	CASSQGVGGPSREAQYF	TGCGCCAGCAGCCAAGGCGTCGGGGGACCCTCGAGAGAGGCCCAGTACTTC
-	many	TRBV7-2	TRBJ2-7	CASSLAGSYEQYF	TGTGCCAGCAGCTTAGCGGGGTCCTACGAGCAGTACTTC
-	few	TRBV7-9	TRBJ2-1	CASSLKVRQGPYNEQFF	TGTGCCAGCAGCTTAAAGGTCCGGCAGGGGCCCTACAATGAGCAGTTCTTC
-	many	TRBV12-3/TRBV12-4	TRBJ2-1	CASSTDLGVWQFF	TGTGCCAGCAGTACGGACCTGGGCGTGTGGCAGTTCTTC
-	-	TRBV3-2	TRBJ2-1	CASSLRSTLALQFF	TGTGCCAGCAGCCTACGAAGTACACTAGCGTTGCAGTTCTTC
-	-	TRBV12-3/TRBV12-4	TRBJ2-2	CASSSTPETGELFF	TGTGCCAGCAGTTCAACCCCAGAGACCGGGGAGCTGTTTTTT
TRBD1	-	TRBV6-2/TRBV6-3	TRBJ1-1	CASTTGTGNLNTEAFF	TGTGCCAGCACCACCGGGACAGGGAATCTGAACACTGAAGCTTTCTTT
-	few	TRBV3-1	TRBJ2-1	CASSYKPYNEQFF	TGTGCCAGCAGCTATAAGCCCTACAATGAGCAGTTCTTC
TRBD2	many	TRBV28	TRBJ2-2	CASTTLAGTGELFF	TGTGCCAGCACAACTCTAGCGGGTACCGGGGAGCTGTTTTTT
-	-	TRBV4-2	TRBJ1-5	CASSRTRESNQPQHF	TGTGCCAGCAGCCGGACAAGGGAGAGCAATCAGCCCCAGCATTTT
-	-	TRBV5-5	TRBJ1-2	CASTQGHGYTF	TGTGCCAGCACACAGGGCCATGGCTACACCTTC
-	many	TRBV16	TRBJ1-3	CASSQSRPSGNTIYF	TGTGCCAGCAGCCAATCCAGGCCCTCTGGAAACACCATATATTTT
TRBD2	-	TRBV7-6	TRBJ2-7	CASSLGGGNTYEQYF	TGTGCCAGCAGCTTAGGCGGGGGGAACACCTACGAGCAGTACTTC
-	many	TRBV29-1	TRBJ2-5	CSVGGREETQYF	TGCAGCGTGGGGGGCAGGGAAGAGACCCAGTACTTC
-	many	TRBV2	TRBJ1-1	CASRIPTGYTEAFF	TGTGCCAGCCGAATACCGACTGGGTACACTGAAGCTTTCTTT
TRBD2	-	TRBV20-1	TRBJ2-1	CSARERRGDYNEQFF	TGCAGTGCTAGAGAGAGGCGGGGGGACTACAATGAGCAGTTCTTC
-	-	TRBV7-2	TRBJ2-5	CASSQGLPTGSQYF	TGTGCCAGCAGCCAGGGACTACCGACAGGGAGCCAGTACTTC
-	-	TRBV5-4	TRBJ2-4	CASSFPGYGNIQYF	TGTGCCAGCAGCTTCCCGGGGTATGGGAACATTCAGTACTTC
-	-	TRBV11-2	TRBJ2-1	CASRTTPYNEQFF	TGTGCCAGCAGGACTACCCCCTACAATGAGCAGTTCTTC
-	-	TRBV27	TRBJ1-2	CASSILGAQGYTF	TGTGCCAGCAGTATCCTGGGGGCGCAAGGCTACACCTTC
-	-	TRBV15	TRBJ1-5	CATSIRGNQPQHF	TGTGCCACCAGCATCCGGGGAAATCAGCCCCAGCATTTT
TRBD2	-	TRBV7-2	TRBJ2-3	CASSRRSGDSRDTQYF	TGTGCCAGCAGCCGCCGGAGCGGGGACTCACGAGATACGCAGTATTTT
TRBD1	-	TRBV24-1	TRBJ2-5	CATSDPDRGETQYF	TGTGCCACCAGTGATCCTGACAGGGGAGAGACCCAGTACTTC
-	many	TRBV3-1	TRBJ1-2	CASSQEQGYGYTF	TGTGCCAGCAGCCAGGAACAGGGCTATGGCTACACCTTC
-	-	TRBV28	TRBJ1-1	CASSLRQGIVAEAFF	TGTGCCAGCAGTTTGAGGCAGGGGATCGTAGCTGAAGCTTTCTTT
-	-	TRBV9	TRBJ2-5	CASSVGGQQETQYF	TGTGCCAGCAGCGTAGGAGGACAGCAAGAGACCCAGTACTTC
-	few	TRBV18	TRBJ2-1	CASSPRGWTSYNEQFF	TGTGCCAGCTCCCCCCGAGGATGGACCTCCTACAATGAGCAGTTCTTC
TRBD2	-	TRBV6-5	TRBJ2-7	CASRYLAGSSYEQYF	TGTGCCAGCAGGTACCTAGCGGGGAGCTCCTACGAGCAGTACTTC
TRBD1	-	TRBV7-7	TRBJ2-3	CASSPGTVRLLDTQYF	TGTGCTAGCAGCCCTGGGACAGTTCGATTACTCGATACGCAGTATTTT
-	-	TRBV7-2	TRBJ1-6	CASSLDENSPLHF	TGTGCCAGCAGCTTGGATGAGAATTCACCCCTCCACTTT
-	many	TRBV7-9	TRBJ2-7	CASSPRDARTYEQYF	TGTGCCAGCAGCCCTCGGGACGCGCGGACCTACGAGCAGTACTTC
-	-	TRBV6-2/TRBV6-3	TRBJ1-1	CASSYHSFNTEAFF	TGTGCCAGCAGTTATCATTCATTTAACACTGAAGCTTTCTTT
-	few	TRBV19	TRBJ2-3	CASSIRPTDTQYF	TGTGCCAGTAGTATAAGACCCACAGATACGCAGTATTTT
-	-	TRBV10-3	TRBJ2-1	CAISEQVVISQYNEQFF	TGTGCCATCAGTGAGCAGGTTGTTATTAGTCAGTACAATGAGCAGTTCTTC
-	few	TRBV29-1	TRBJ2-1	CSVDGGNEQFF	TGCAGCGTCGACGGGGGCAATGAGCAGTTCTTC
TRBD1	many	TRBV12-3/TRBV12-4	TRBJ2-1	CASSLRQGVYNEQFF	TGTGCCAGCAGTTTACGGCAGGGGGTGTACAATGAGCAGTTCTTC
-	few	TRBV20-1	TRBJ2-3	CSALSLRGTDTQYF	TGCAGTGCCCTCAGCCTCCGGGGCACAGATACGCAGTATTTT
-	few	TRBV7-9	TRBJ1-1	CASREAIPEAFF	TGTGCCAGCAGGGAAGCGATCCCGGAAGCTTTCTTT
-	-	TRBV7-8	TRBJ2-3	CASRPITGARYF	TGTGCCAGCAGGCCTATTACGGGGGCTCGGTATTTT
TRBD1	-	TRBV12-3/TRBV12-4	TRBJ1-1	CASGLPGQGTEAFF	TGTGCCAGCGGGTTACCGGGACAGGGGACTGAAGCTTTCTTT
-	few	TRBV29-1	TRBJ2-3	CSVEKLAERTDTQYF	TGCAGCGTTGAGAAACTAGCCGAGCGCACAGATACGCAGTATTTT
-	-	TRBV2	TRBJ2-3	CASSRFYTDTQYF	TGTGCCAGCAGTCGGTTTTACACAGATACGCAGTATTTT
-	-	TRBV4-1	TRBJ1-5	CASSRTGHHDQPQHF	TGCGCCAGCAGCCGCACGGGACACCACGATCAGCCCCAGCATTTT
TRBD2	-	TRBV4-2	TRBJ2-3	CATRLAGGPSTDTQYF	TGTGCCACGCGACTAGCGGGGGGACCAAGCACAGATACGCAGTATTTT
-	-	TRBV19	TRBJ2-3	CASSVEIYADTQYF	TGTGCCAGCTCGGTGGAAATTTACGCAGATACGCAGTATTTT
TRBD2	-	TRBV4-2	TRBJ2-2	CASSQLGLAGNTGELFF	TGTGCCAGCAGCCAATTAGGGCTAGCGGGGAACACCGGGGAGCTGTTTTTT
-	-	TRBV11-2	TRBJ2-3	CASRVEGTRGSDTQYF	TGTGCCAGCAGGGTAGAGGGGACACGGGGGTCAGATACGCAGTATTTT
TRBD1	-	TRBV9	TRBJ1-1	CASSTHRGTGNTEAFF	TGTGCCAGCAGCACCCACAGGGGCACCGGGAACACTGAAGCTTTCTTT
-	-	TRBV6-2/TRBV6-3	TRBJ1-6	CAGGQDHSPLHF	TGTGCCGGGGGGCAGGACCATTCACCCCTCCACTTT
-	few	TRBV6-5	TRBJ1-6	CASSYSGDSPLHF	TGTGCCAGCAGTTACTCAGGGGATTCACCCCTCCACTTT
-	-	TRBV28	TRBJ1-2	CASSSSGANYGYTF	TGTGCCAGCAGTAGTTCAGGGGCTAACTATGGCTACACCTTC
-	few	TRBV12-3/TRBV12-4	TRBJ2-1	CASSSGQPNEQFF	TGTGCCAGCAGTTCTGGACAGCCTAATGAGCAGTTCTTC
-	few	TRBV29-1	TRBJ2-1	CSVGDSLIDEQFF	TGCAGCGTTGGGGACTCGCTCATCGATGAGCAGTTCTTC
-	-	TRBV5-4	TRBJ2-3	CASSPEAGTDTQYF	TGTGCCAGCAGCCCCGAGGCGGGCACAGATACGCAGTATTTT